These 20 T cell receptor beta chains originate from one sample sequenced in a study of shared clonotypes between healthy human individuals. Sequenced by immunoSEQ multiplex PCR; TCRdb stores in-frame clones only, minus some. This sample has about 700,000 clones; 92% occur once, and the top ten carry 24%. Naive CD8 isolation took CD45RO-negative cells positively selected for CCR7 and excluded terminally differentiated effector memory CD45RA+ cells. Sequenced input: naive CD8+ T cells sorted from blood. The receptors originated from a man aged 25 to 40 in good health.

This rearrangement joins TRBV7-9 to TRBJ1-1; D is uncertain. From germline, CDR1 is SEHNR and CDR2 FQNEAQ (reference sequence). V lost 6 bases and J 7 bases, leaving 6 bases between the germline ends. This CDR3 is built from 10 residues. The CDR3: CASRDSEAFF. The CDR3 DNA is TGTGCCAGCAGGGATAGTGAAGCTTTCTTT.

V is TRBV27 and J is TRBJ1-1; weak D call: TRBD1 (5 bases). V lost 0 bases and J 1 base, leaving 9 bases between the germline ends. The germline V gene has CDR1 MNHEY and CDR2 SMNVEV (reference sequence). This CDR3 region has 15 residues. The CDR3 protein is CASSLSSDRNTEAFF. The DNA of the CDR3 is TGTGCCAGCAGTTTATCATCCGACAGGAACACTGAAGCTTTCTTT.

This clone was seen just once. The chain uses TRBV4-1 and TRBJ2-7; 10 nucleotides agree with TRBD2. The V segment lost 0 bases and the J segment 4 bases; nucleotides outside the gene matches: 3. Germline-derived CDR1 and CDR2 are MGHRA and YSYEKL. The length of the CDR3 is 15 residues. The CDR3 coding sequence is TGCGCCAGCAGCCAAGAGATAGCGGGAGGATACGAGCAGTACTTC. Translating it yields CASSQEIAGGYEQYF.

CDR3 loop: CASSAYAAYEQYF. The DNA for the CDR3 is TGTGCCAGCAGCGCCTACGCCGCCTACGAGCAGTACTTC. The V call is TRBV27, the J call TRBJ2-7; D unresolved. This CDR3 contains 13 residues. Germline-derived CDR1 and CDR2 are MNHEY and SMNVEV (reference sequence). Trimming took off 6 bases at V and 2 bases at J, with 11 bases between the two ends.

The chain is built from TRBV15 and TRBJ1-4; 8 bases are a match to TRBD1. The V gene end was trimmed by 5 bases and the J gene end by 3 bases; junction bases not matched to a gene: 11. Looked up from germline, CDR1 is LNHNV and CDR2 is YYDKDF (reference sequence). This CDR3 spans 17 amino acids. The DNA for the CDR3 is TGTGCCACCAGCCCTACCGGGACAGGCCTCTCTAATGAAAAACTGTTTTTT. It translates to CATSPTGTGLSNEKLFF.

This sequence joins TRBV7-9 and TRBJ2-7, with D unresolved. The CDR3 has 11 residues. V was pared by 6 bases and J by 1 base, with 4 bases between. Germline values: CDR1 SEHNR, CDR2 FQNEAQ (reference sequence). In nucleotides, the CDR3 is TGTGCCAGCAGGGATTCCTACGAGCAGTACTTC. Translated: CASRDSYEQYF. Full variable domain (remainder filled in from reference TRBV7-9 and TRBJ2-7): DTGVSQNPRHKITKRGQNVTFRCDPISEHNRLYWYRQTLGQGPEFLTYFQNEAQLEKSRLLSDRFSAERPKGSFSTLEIQRTEQGDSAMYLCASRDSYEQYFGPGTRLTVT.

This chain links TRBV10-3 with TRBJ2-1, with 13 bases fitting TRBD2. This CDR3 is 17 amino acids long. From germline, CDR1 is ENHRY and CDR2 SYGVKD. Germline trimming cut 6 bases from V and 2 bases from J; bases unmatched to any gene: 7. This CDR3 reads CAISAGTSGNTYNEQFF. CDR3 DNA: TGTGCCATCAGCGCCGGGACTAGCGGGAATACCTACAATGAGCAGTTCTTC.

The chain employs TRBV9 and TRBJ2-3, with D maybe TRBD2 (6 bases). CDR1 is SGDLS, CDR2 YYNGEE, per germline. V lost 4 bases to trimming and J lost 0 bases, with 15 bases between them. The CDR3 spans 16 residues. The chain's CDR3 is CASSPRGGTSTDTQYF. DNA for the CDR3: TGTGCCAGCAGCCCTCGCGGCGGGACTAGCACAGATACGCAGTATTTT. The variable domain in full, completed from reference TRBV9 and TRBJ2-3, reads DSGVTQTPKHLITATGQRVTLRCSPRSGDLSVYWYQQSLDQGLQFLIQYYNGEERAKGNILERFSAQQFPDLHSELNLSSLELGDSALYFCASSPRGGTSTDTQYFGPGTRLTVL.

The chain carries TRBV5-5 and TRBJ2-7; 10 bases are a match to TRBD2. V dropped 4 bases and J dropped 4; count of bases not matched to a gene: 11. The germline V gene encodes CDR1 SGHKS and CDR2 YYEKEE (reference sequence). CDR3 size: 16 residues. The DNA of the CDR3 is TGTGCCAGCAGCCTCCGACTAGCGGGCGGTCCATACGAGCAGTACTTC. This encodes CASSLRLAGGPYEQYF.

This clone was observed once. This chain uses TRBV7-9 with TRBJ2-7; 10 bases line up with TRBD2. The V gene's germline CDR1 is SEHNR and CDR2 FQNEAQ (reference sequence). The CDR3 extends over 16 amino acids. Unmatched junction bases numbered 5, after V lost 1 base and J lost 2 bases. The CDR3 nucleotides are TGTGCCAGCAGCTTAGGTCGGACTAGCGGTCCCTACGAGCAGTACTTC. As protein: CASSLGRTSGPYEQYF.

This CDR3 is CAWSVWSLEQYF. CDR3 nucleotides: TGTGCCTGGAGTGTGTGGTCTCTTGAGCAGTACTTC. The chain is built from TRBV30 and TRBJ2-7; D ambiguous. The CDR3 is 12 residues long. Trimming pared 0 bases from V and 7 bases from J, leaving 10 bases between. Germline CDR1 is GTSNPN and CDR2 is SVGIG (reference sequence).

V and J are TRBV27 and TRBJ2-2; TRBD2 agrees at 14 bases. Germline trimming cut 5 bases from V and 7 bases from J; bases unmatched to any gene: 6. The CDR3 sequence is 16 residues long. Germline CDR1 is MNHEY and CDR2 is SMNVEV (reference sequence). The CDR3: CASSLRTSGRYGELFF. For the CDR3, the DNA is TGTGCCAGCAGTCTCCGGACTAGCGGGAGGTACGGGGAGCTGTTTTTT.

This clone came up once. V gene TRBV15 combines with J gene TRBJ2-2; TRBD2 agrees at 8 bases. V dropped 4 bases and J dropped 1; count of bases not matched to a gene: 11. CDR3 length: 18 residues. Per the germline V gene, CDR1 is LNHNV and CDR2 is YYDKDF (reference sequence). As DNA, the CDR3 is TGTGCCACCAGCAAACCACCGGAGCGGGAGCTGAACACCGGGGAGCTGTTTTTT. Its translation is CATSKPPERELNTGELFF.

The chain carries TRBV5-4 and TRBJ2-7, with 7 bases lining up with TRBD2. V dropped 2 bases and J dropped 6; count of bases not matched to a gene: 8. This CDR3 contains 14 residues. Germline V gene sequence: CDR1 SGHNT, CDR2 YYREEE (reference sequence). In DNA form, the CDR3 reads TGTGCCAGCAGCTTCCAGGGCGGGAGAAGCGAGCAGTACTTC. Amino acid sequence: CASSFQGGRSEQYF.

The chain employs TRBV6-5 and TRBJ2-2; 7 bases match TRBD1. The germline gives CDR1 MNHEY, CDR2 SVGAGI. CDR3 size: 16 residues. J was trimmed by 4 bases and V by 0 bases; bases with no gene match: 5. CDR3 in DNA: TGTGCCAGCAGTTACTCGACAGGGTGGGGCACCGGGGAGCTGTTTTTT. Its protein product is CASSYSTGWGTGELFF.

CDR3 in DNA: TGCGCCAGCAGCTCAGCGGGAGGAGTCAATGAGCAGTTCTTC. Its translation is CASSSAGGVNEQFF. V is TRBV4-1 and J is TRBJ2-1; TRBD2 agrees at 9 bases. Germline lookup yields CDR1 MGHRA and CDR2 YSYEKL. V gave up 5 bases and J gave up 6 bases; unmatched junction bases: 5. The CDR3 is 14 amino acids.

The genes are TRBV5-6 and TRBJ2-3; TRBD2 matches 8 bases. Germline-derived CDR1 and CDR2 are SGHDT and YYEEEE. The junction had 10 bases not matched to a gene; V was cut back by 4 bases and J by 3 bases. The CDR3 consists of 16 residues. The CDR3 loop reads CASSADSGISTDTQYF. The CDR3 DNA is TGTGCCAGCAGCGCCGATAGCGGGATTTCGACAGATACGCAGTATTTT.

V is TRBV5-6 and J is TRBJ2-7; no clear D gene. Germline V gives CDR1 SGHDT, CDR2 YYEEEE. This CDR3 spans 13 amino acids. V gave up 1 base and J gave up 1 base, with 6 bases separating them. The CDR3 sequence is CASSLMESYEQYF. Here the CDR3 DNA reads TGTGCCAGCAGCTTGATGGAATCCTACGAGCAGTACTTC.

The J gene is TRBJ2-1, the V gene TRBV11-3; D ambiguous. Germline V gene sequence: CDR1 SGHNT, CDR2 YENEEA. The CDR3 extends over 13 amino acids. The V and J ends lost 4 bases and 7 bases respectively, with 11 bases between them. The CDR3 nucleotides are TGTGCCAGCAGCTCCCCTAAGGAGAATGAGCAGTTCTTC. Encoded protein: CASSSPKENEQFF. Full variable domain (remainder filled in from reference TRBV11-3 and TRBJ2-1): EAGVVQSPRYKIIEKKQPVAFWCNPISGHNTLYWYLQNLGQGPELLIRYENEEAVDDSQLPKDRFSAERLKGVDSTLKIQPAELGDSAVYLCASSSPKENEQFFGPGTRLTVL.

This clone came up a few times. V gene TRBV30 combines with J gene TRBJ2-7, with TRBD2 identical over 9 bases. Germline V CDR1 and CDR2: GTSNPN, SVGIG (reference sequence). This CDR3 is built from 14 residues. The V gene end was trimmed by 1 base and the J gene end by 4 bases; junction bases not matched to a gene: 5. The DNA of the CDR3 is TGTGCCTGGAGTGGCATAGCGGGAGCTTACGAGCAGTACTTC. As protein: CAWSGIAGAYEQYF.